A selection of T cell receptor beta chains follows, all from one sample in a study of blood T cells in healthy people across ages. TCRdb processed the 5' RACE reads anew with MiXCR; each CDR3 protein has one entry. Among fewer than 900,000 distinct CDR3 sequences listed, roughly 47% were seen once. The sample consisted of blood. The receptor source for this set is a woman aged 60-75 years in good health. CDR3s include the opening cysteine and the closing phenylalanine or tryptophan. The D gene is left open where the match is weak. Clone size is not always given. Where it is, it says once, few, many or a class for expanded clones.

v_call	j_call	d_call	clone_size	cdr3_aa	cdr3_nt
TRBV7-9	TRBJ2-5	TRBD2	.	CASSPGGTAWNEQYF	TGTGCCAGCAGCCCCGGGGGGACTGCGTGGAATGAGCAGTACTTC
TRBV2	TRBJ1-5	.	.	CASSPRRENQPQHF	TGTGCCAGCAGTCCACGACGGGAAAATCAGCCCCAGCATTTT
TRBV28	TRBJ1-4	TRBD1	.	CASSTGQGEKLFF	TGTGCCAGCAGTACCGGACAGGGTGAAAAACTGTTTTTT
TRBV5-1	TRBJ1-2	.	.	CASSLGPAGSGDNGYTF	TGCGCCAGCAGCTTAGGACCCGCAGGGTCTGGGGACAACGGCTACACCTTC
TRBV20-1	TRBJ2-5	.	.	CSADTDLQETQYF	TGCAGTGCTGACACGGACCTCCAAGAGACCCAGTACTTC
TRBV28	TRBJ2-1	.	.	CASSPRRYRIPYNEQFF	TGTGCCAGCAGTCCACGAAGATACCGGATTCCCTACAATGAGCAGTTCTTC
TRBV5-6	TRBJ2-7	.	few	CASSLAGWDEQYF	TGTGCCAGCAGCTTGGCAGGGTGGGACGAGCAGTACTTC
TRBV12-3/TRBV12-4	TRBJ2-3	TRBD2	.	CASRRAGAGNTQYF	TGTGCCAGCAGACGAGCGGGGGCTGGAAATACGCAGTATTTT
TRBV24-1	TRBJ2-7	TRBD2	.	CATSDSAGGSYNEQYF	TGTGCCACCAGTGATTCCGCGGGGGGTTCCTACAATGAGCAGTACTTC
TRBV20-1	TRBJ2-1	.	.	CSAREPTGSGYNEQFF	TGCAGTGCTAGAGAGCCTACAGGGAGCGGCTACAATGAGCAGTTCTTC
TRBV7-2	TRBJ2-7	.	many	CASSVLVYEQYF	TGTGCCAGCAGCGTTTTGGTCTACGAGCAGTACTTC
TRBV6-5	TRBJ2-5	TRBD2	.	CASSYSGRVINEQYF	TGTGCCAGCAGTTACAGCGGGAGGGTTATCAATGAGCAGTACTTC
TRBV28	TRBJ2-7	.	.	CASSFPAYEQYF	TGTGCCAGCAGTTTCCCTGCTTACGAGCAGTACTTC